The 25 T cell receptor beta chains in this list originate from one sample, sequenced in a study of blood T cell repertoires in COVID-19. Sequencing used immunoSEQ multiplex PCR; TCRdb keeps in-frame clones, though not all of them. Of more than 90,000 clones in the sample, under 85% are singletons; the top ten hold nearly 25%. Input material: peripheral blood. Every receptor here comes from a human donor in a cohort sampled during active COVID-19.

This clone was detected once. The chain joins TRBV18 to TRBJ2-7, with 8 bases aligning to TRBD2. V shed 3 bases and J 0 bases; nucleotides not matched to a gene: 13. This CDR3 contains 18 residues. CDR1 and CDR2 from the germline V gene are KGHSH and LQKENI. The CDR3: CASSPAARSGGDSYEQYF. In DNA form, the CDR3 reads TGTGCCAGCTCACCCGCCGCTCGGAGCGGGGGTGACTCCTACGAGCAGTACTTC.

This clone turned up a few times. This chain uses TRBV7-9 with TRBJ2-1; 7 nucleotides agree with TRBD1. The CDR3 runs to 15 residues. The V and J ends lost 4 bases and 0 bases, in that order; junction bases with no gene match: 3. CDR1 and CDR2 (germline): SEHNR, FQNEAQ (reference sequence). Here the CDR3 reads CASSSTGSSYNEQFF. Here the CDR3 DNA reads TGTGCCAGCAGCTCGACAGGGAGCTCCTACAATGAGCAGTTCTTC. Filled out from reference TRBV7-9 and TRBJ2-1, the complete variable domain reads DTGVSQNPRHKITKRGQNVTFRCDPISEHNRLYWYRQTLGQGPEFLTYFQNEAQLEKSRLLSDRFSAERPKGSFSTLEIQRTEQGDSAMYLCASSSTGSSYNEQFFGPGTRLTVL.

The CDR3 coding sequence is TGTGCCAGCAGCCCACCAGGGGGATCTTTGTACATGAACACTGAAGCTTTCTTT. Translation gives CASSPPGGSLYMNTEAFF. The gene calls are TRBV7-9 and TRBJ1-1, with TRBD1 identical over 7 bases. This CDR3 has 18 residues. From germline, CDR1 is SEHNR and CDR2 FQNEAQ (reference sequence). V lost 5 bases and J lost 0; bases outside the gene matches: 15.

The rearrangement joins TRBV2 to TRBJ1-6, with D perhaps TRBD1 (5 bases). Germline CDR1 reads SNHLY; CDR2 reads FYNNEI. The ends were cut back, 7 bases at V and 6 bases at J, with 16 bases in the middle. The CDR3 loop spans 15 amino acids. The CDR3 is CASKIDSLRNSPLHF. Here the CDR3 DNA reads TGTGCCAGCAAGATCGACAGCCTTCGTAATTCACCCCTCCACTTT.

This chain's CDR3 is CASSESGGAADTQYF. For the CDR3, the DNA is TGTGCCAGCAGCGAAAGCGGGGGGGCCGCAGATACGCAGTATTTT. The chain uses TRBV7-3 and TRBJ2-3, with 10 bases fitting TRBD2. Germline assignment: CDR1 SGHTA and CDR2 FQGTGA. Losses at the gene ends were 5 bases for V and 4 bases for J; bases not matched to a gene: 6. There are 15 residues in the CDR3.

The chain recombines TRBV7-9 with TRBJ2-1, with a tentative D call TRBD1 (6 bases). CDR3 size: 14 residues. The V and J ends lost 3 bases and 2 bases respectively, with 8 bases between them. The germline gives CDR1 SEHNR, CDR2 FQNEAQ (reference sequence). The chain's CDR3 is CASSLGQTYNEQFF. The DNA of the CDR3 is TGTGCCAGCAGCTTGGGACAAACCTACAATGAGCAGTTCTTC.

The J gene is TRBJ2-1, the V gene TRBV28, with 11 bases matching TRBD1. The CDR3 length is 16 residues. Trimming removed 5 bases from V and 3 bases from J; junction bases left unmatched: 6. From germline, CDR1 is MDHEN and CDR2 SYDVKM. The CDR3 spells CASSPGTGGRYNEQFF. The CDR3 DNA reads TGTGCCAGCAGTCCGGGGACAGGGGGTCGCTACAATGAGCAGTTCTTC.

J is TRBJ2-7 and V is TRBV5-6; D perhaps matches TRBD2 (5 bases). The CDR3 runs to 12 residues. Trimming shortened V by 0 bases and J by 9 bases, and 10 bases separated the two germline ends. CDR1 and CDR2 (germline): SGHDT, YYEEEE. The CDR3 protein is CASSLAEGRQYF. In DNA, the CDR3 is TGTGCCAGCAGCTTGGCCGAGGGAAGGCAGTACTTC.

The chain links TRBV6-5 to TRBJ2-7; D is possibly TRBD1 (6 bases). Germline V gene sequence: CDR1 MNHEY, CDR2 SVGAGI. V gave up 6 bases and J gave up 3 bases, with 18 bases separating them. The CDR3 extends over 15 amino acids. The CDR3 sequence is CASSSRGPWGYEQYF. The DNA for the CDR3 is TGTGCCAGCAGCTCCAGGGGCCCTTGGGGCTACGAGCAGTACTTC.

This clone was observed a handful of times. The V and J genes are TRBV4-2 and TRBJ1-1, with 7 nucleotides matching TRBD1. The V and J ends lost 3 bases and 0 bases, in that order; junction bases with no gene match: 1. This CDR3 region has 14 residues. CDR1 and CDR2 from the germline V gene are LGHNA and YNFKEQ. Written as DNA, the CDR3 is TGTGCCAGCAGCCAGGACAGGATGAACACTGAAGCTTTCTTT. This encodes CASSQDRMNTEAFF.

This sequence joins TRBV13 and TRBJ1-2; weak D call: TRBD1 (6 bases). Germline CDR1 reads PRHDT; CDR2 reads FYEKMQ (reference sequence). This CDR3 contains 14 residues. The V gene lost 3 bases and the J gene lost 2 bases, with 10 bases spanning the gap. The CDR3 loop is CASSFRQGNYGYTF. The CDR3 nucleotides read TGTGCCAGCAGCTTTCGGCAGGGGAACTATGGCTACACCTTC.

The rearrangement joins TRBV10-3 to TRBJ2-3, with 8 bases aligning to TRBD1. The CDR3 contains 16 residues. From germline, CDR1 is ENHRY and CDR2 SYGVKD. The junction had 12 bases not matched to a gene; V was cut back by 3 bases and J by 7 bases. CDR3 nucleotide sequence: TGTGCCATCAGTGATGGGCAGGGGGCTATGACCAATACGCAGTATTTT. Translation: CAISDGQGAMTNTQYF.

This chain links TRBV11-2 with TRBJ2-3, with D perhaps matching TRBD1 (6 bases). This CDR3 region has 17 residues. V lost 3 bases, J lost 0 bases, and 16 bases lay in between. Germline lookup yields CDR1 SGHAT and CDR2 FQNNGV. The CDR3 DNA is TGTGCCAGCAGCTTCTACGGACAGTTCTCTAGCACAGATACGCAGTATTTT. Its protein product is CASSFYGQFSSTDTQYF.

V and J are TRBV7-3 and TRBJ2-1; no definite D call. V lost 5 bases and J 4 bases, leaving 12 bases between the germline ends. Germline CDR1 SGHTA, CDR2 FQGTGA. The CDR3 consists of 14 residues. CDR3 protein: CASSPMGPYNEQFF. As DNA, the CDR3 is TGTGCCAGCAGCCCAATGGGCCCATACAATGAGCAGTTCTTC.

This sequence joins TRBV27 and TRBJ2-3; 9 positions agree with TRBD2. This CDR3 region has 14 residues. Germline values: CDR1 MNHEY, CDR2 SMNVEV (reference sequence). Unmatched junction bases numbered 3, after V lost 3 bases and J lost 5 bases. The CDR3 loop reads CASSLAGGGDTQYF. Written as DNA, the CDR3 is TGTGCCAGCAGTTTGGCGGGAGGGGGAGATACGCAGTATTTT.

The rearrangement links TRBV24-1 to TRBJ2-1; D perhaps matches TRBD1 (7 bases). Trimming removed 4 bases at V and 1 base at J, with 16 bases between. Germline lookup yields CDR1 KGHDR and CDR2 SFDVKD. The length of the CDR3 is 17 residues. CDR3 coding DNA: TGTGCCACCAGTGACGGCAGGGGGGTAGAATCCTACAATGAGCAGTTCTTC. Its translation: CATSDGRGVESYNEQFF.

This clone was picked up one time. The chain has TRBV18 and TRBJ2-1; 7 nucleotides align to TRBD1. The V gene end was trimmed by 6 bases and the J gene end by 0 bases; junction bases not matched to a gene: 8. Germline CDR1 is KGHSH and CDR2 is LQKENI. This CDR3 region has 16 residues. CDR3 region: CASSYMGQPSYNEQFF. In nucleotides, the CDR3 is TGTGCCAGCTCTTACATGGGACAGCCCTCCTACAATGAGCAGTTCTTC.

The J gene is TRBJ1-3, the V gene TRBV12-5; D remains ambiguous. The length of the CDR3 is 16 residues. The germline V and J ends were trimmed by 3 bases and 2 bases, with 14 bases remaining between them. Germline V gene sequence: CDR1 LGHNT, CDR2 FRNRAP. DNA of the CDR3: TGTGCTAGTGGTTTAGATCCGGTTTTGACTGGAAACACCATATATTTT. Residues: CASGLDPVLTGNTIYF.

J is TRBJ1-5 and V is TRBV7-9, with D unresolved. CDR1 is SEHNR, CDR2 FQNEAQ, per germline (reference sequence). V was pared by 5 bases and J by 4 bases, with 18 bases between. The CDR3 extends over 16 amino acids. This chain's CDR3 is CASSLGRGGMNQPQHF. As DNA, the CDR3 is TGTGCCAGCAGCCTGGGTCGGGGAGGGATGAATCAGCCCCAGCATTTT.

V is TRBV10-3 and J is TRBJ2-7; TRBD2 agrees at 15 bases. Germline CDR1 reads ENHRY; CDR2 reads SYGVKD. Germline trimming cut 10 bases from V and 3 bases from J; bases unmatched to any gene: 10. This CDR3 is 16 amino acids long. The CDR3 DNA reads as TGTGCCACTGCCCGTGGGACTAGCGGGGGGTTCTACGAGCAGTACTTC. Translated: CATARGTSGGFYEQYF.

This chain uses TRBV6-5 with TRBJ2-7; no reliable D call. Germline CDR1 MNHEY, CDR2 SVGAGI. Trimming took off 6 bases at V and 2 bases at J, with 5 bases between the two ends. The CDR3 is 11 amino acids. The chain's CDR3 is CASSLTYEQYF. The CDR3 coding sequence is TGTGCCAGCAGCCTAACCTACGAGCAGTACTTC.

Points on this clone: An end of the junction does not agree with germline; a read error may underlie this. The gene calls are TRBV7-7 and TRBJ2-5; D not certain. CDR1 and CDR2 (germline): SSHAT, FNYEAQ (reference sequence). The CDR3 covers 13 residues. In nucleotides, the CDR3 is TGTGCTAGCAGCTTTAGTCTCGGGGAGACCCAGTACTTC. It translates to CASSFSLGETQYF.

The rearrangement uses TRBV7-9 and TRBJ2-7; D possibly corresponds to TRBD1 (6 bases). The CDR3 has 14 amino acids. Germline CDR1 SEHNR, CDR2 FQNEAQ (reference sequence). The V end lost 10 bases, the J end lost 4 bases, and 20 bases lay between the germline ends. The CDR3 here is CAKSQAQGPYEQYF. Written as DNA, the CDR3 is TGTGCCAAGTCTCAGGCGCAGGGGCCATACGAGCAGTACTTC.

The CDR3 DNA follows: TGTGCCAGCAGTTACTCGGGACTAGCGGGTCAGGGTACGCAGTATTTT. Protein product: CASSYSGLAGQGTQYF. This chain joins TRBV6-2 or TRBV6-3 and TRBJ2-3; TRBD2 agrees at 12 bases. This CDR3 is 16 amino acids long. Germline-derived CDR1 and CDR2 are MNHEY and SVGEGT. Trimming took 0 bases from V and 8 from J; bases not matched to a gene: 6.

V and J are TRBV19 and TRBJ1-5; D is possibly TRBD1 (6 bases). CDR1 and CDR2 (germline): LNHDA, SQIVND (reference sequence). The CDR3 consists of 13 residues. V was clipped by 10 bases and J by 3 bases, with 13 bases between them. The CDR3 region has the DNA TGTGCCACCTCCAGGGACATCAATCAGCCCCAGCATTTT. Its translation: CATSRDINQPQHF.